This TCR beta chain was documented in a study of cytomegalovirus exposure and HLA in healthy donors. With 60 Vbeta and 13 Jbeta primers, the PCR was carried out. The repertoire was sequenced with immunoSEQ multiplex PCR; TCRdb's copy has only in-frame clones and lacks some. The sample has 120,000 or so clones, about 72% seen once. Germline CDR1 LNHDA, CDR2 SQIVND (reference sequence). The V and J ends lost 5 bases and 3 bases respectively, with 25 bases between them. This CDR3 comprises 18 residues. This rearrangement joins TRBV19 to TRBJ1-2, with TRBD1 as a possible D gene (6 bases). Material: PBMCs. The receptor was derived from a man aged 45 to 65 in good health and CMV-seropositive. CDR3 sequence: CASSSTEGGGRMDYGYTF. The CDR3 region has the DNA TGTGCCAGTAGTTCCACGGAGGGAGGGGGGCGCATGGACTATGGCTACACCTTC.